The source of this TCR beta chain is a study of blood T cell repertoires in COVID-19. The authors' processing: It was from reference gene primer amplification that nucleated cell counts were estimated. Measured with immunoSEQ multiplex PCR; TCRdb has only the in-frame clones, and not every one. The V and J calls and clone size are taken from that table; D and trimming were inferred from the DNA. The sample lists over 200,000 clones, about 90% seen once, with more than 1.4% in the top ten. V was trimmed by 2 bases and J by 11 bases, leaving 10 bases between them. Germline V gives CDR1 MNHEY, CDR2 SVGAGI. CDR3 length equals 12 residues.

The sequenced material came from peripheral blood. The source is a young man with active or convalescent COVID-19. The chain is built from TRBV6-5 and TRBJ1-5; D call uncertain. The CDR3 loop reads CASSYEGMAQHF. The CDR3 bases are TGTGCCAGCAGTTACGAGGGTATGGCCCAGCATTTT.